These 10 T cell receptor beta chains share one sample of origin, sequenced in a study of blood T cell repertoires in COVID-19. Profiling relied on immunoSEQ multiplex PCR, and the TCRdb table lists in-frame clones only, not all of them. The sample holds over 30,000 clones, about 83% seen once. Sequenced input: peripheral blood. The receptors originated from a man aged 50 or older with acute or convalescent COVID-19.

CDR3 sequence (DNA): TGTGCCAGCAGTTACTCCTTGGGGCAGGGAGAAGCTTTCTTT. It translates to CASSYSLGQGEAFF. The rearrangement uses TRBV6-2 or TRBV6-3 and TRBJ1-1; possibly TRBD1 for D (5 bases). The germline V gene has CDR1 MNHEY and CDR2 SVGEGT. V was pared by 0 bases and J by 8 bases, with 13 bases between. The CDR3 loop spans 14 amino acids.

The chain carries TRBV12-3 or TRBV12-4 and TRBJ2-7; D may be TRBD1 (5 bases). The V and J ends lost 5 bases and 11 bases respectively, with 13 bases between them. CDR3 size: 11 residues. Here the CDR3 reads CASSPDSNKYF. The CDR3 nucleotides read TGTGCCAGCAGTCCTGACAGTAACAAGTACTTC.

The chain uses TRBV12-3 or TRBV12-4 and TRBJ1-3; 7 nucleotides align to TRBD1. The CDR3 loop spans 12 amino acids. Germline trimming cut 5 bases from V and 9 bases from J; bases unmatched to any gene: 4. CDR3 sequence reads: CASSPGTATIYF. CDR3 in DNA: TGTGCCAGCAGTCCCGGGACAGCCACCATATATTTT.

The J gene is TRBJ2-5, the V gene TRBV30; 8 bases map to TRBD1. The CDR3 contains 15 residues. Germline V gene sequence: CDR1 GTSNPN, CDR2 SVGIG (reference sequence). Trimming removed 2 bases from V and 1 base from J; junction bases left unmatched: 6. The CDR3 region has the DNA TGTGCCTGGAGTCCCTCAGGGGGCTTCCAAGAGACCCAGTACTTC. This sequence encodes CAWSPSGGFQETQYF.

CDR3 sequence (DNA): TGTGCCAGCAGCCATCTAGCGGGAGGGTACGAGCAGTACTTC. Translating gives CASSHLAGGYEQYF. The chain carries TRBV3-1 (or the pseudogene TRBV3-2) and TRBJ2-7; 12 bases fit TRBD2. The CDR3 loop spans 14 amino acids. Germline loops: CDR1 LGHDT, CDR2 YNNKEL (reference sequence). The junction had 1 base not matched to a gene; V was cut back by 3 bases and J by 4 bases.

V gene TRBV15 combines with J gene TRBJ1-3; tentatively, D is TRBD1 (5 bases). This CDR3 spans 16 amino acids. The V end was cut by 2 bases, the J end by 0 bases, with 11 bases between. CDR1 LNHNV and CDR2 YYDKDF come from the germline V gene (reference sequence). CDR3 DNA: TGTGCCACCAGCAGAACTTCAGGGTACTCTGGAAACACCATATATTTT. It specifies CATSRTSGYSGNTIYF.

The chain combines TRBV19 with TRBJ1-1, with D possibly being TRBD1 (5 bases). The V end was cut by 4 bases, the J end by 1 base, with 10 bases between. This CDR3 is built from 14 residues. CDR1 and CDR2 (germline): LNHDA, SQIVND (reference sequence). The CDR3 region has the DNA TGTGCCAGTAGTAATCCCCAGGGGAACACTGAAGCTTTCTTT. It is translated as CASSNPQGNTEAFF.

This clone has just a few counts. The rearrangement links TRBV6-5 to TRBJ1-1; the match to TRBD1 covers 7 bases. J lost 11 bases, V lost 3 bases, and 9 bases had no gene match. CDR3 length: 13 amino acids. Looked up from germline, CDR1 is MNHEY and CDR2 is SVGAGI. For the CDR3, the DNA is TGTGCCAGCAGTTATGAGACAGGGCTTGAGGCTTTCTTT. Translation: CASSYETGLEAFF.

V gene TRBV23-1 combines with J gene TRBJ1-5; weak D call: TRBD1 (6 bases). TRBV23-1 is an ORF; its function is uncertain. Trimming took off 4 bases at V and 1 base at J, with 20 bases between the two ends. The CDR3 is 18 amino acids. Written as DNA, the CDR3 is TGCGCCAGCAGTCCATTCGGGGGGCCCGTACGAAGCAATCAGCCCCAGCATTTT. Its translation: CASSPFGGPVRSNQPQHF.

DNA for the CDR3: TGCAGCGTTTCAAGGGGGTCTAATTCACCCCTCCACTTT. Amino acids: CSVSRGSNSPLHF. J is TRBJ1-6 and V is TRBV29-1; D perhaps matches TRBD1 (6 bases). The germline V gene has CDR1 SQVTM and CDR2 ANQGSEA. V dropped 5 bases and J dropped 6 bases, with 11 bases sitting between them. The CDR3 is made up of 13 amino acids. The full variable domain, with the rest looked up from reference TRBV29-1 and TRBJ1-6, is SAVISQKPSRDICQRGTSLTIQCQVDSQVTMMFWYRQQPGQSLTLIATANQGSEATYESGFVIDKFPISRPNLTFSTLTVSNMSPEDSSIYLCSVSRGSNSPLHFGNGTRLTVT.